What follows are 4 T cell receptor beta chains derived from one specimen sequenced in a study of OX40 agonist ivuxolimab in advanced cancers. Only in-frame clones appear in the TCRdb table, and some are missing; sequencing was by immunoSEQ multiplex PCR. This table has tens of thousands of clones, roughly 80% appearing once. The sequenced sample was CD4+ or CD8+ T cells sorted from blood, obtained in a trial of the OX40 agonist ivuxolimab. All receptors come from an adult with an advanced solid tumor such as melanoma, head and neck, liver or kidney cancer.

V usage is TRBV27 and J usage is TRBJ2-5; 11 nucleotides line up with TRBD2. The V gene end was trimmed by 8 bases and the J gene end by 4 bases; junction bases not matched to a gene: 9. The CDR3 consists of 15 residues. Germline V CDR1 and CDR2: MNHEY, SMNVEV (reference sequence). The CDR3 bases are TGTGCCAGCCGCAGGATCCTAGCGGGAGGAGAGACCCAGTACTTC. Translation gives CASRRILAGGETQYF.

The rearrangement links TRBV4-2 to TRBJ1-4; D gene unclear. The CDR3 loop spans 16 amino acids. Germline V gene lookup returns CDR1 LGHNA and CDR2 YNFKEQ. Trimming took off 0 bases at V and 5 bases at J, with 13 bases between the two ends. The CDR3 spells CASSQDPGPRNEKLFF. In DNA form, the CDR3 reads TGTGCCAGCAGCCAAGATCCCGGGCCTCGGAATGAAAAACTGTTTTTT.

This sequence joins TRBV5-5 and TRBJ2-3; TRBD1 is a possible D gene (6 bases). The CDR3 is made up of 15 amino acids. V lost 3 bases and J 1 base, leaving 12 bases between the germline ends. Germline CDR1 and CDR2: SGHKS and YYEKEE (reference sequence). The CDR3 DNA reads TGTGCCAGCAGCTACGTGGCAGGGGGCACAGATACGCAGTATTTT. Its protein product is CASSYVAGGTDTQYF.

The rearrangement links TRBV6-6 to TRBJ2-5, with no clear D. V gave up 5 bases and J gave up 1 base, with 14 bases separating them. CDR3 size: 15 residues. Germline CDR1 is MNHNY and CDR2 is SVGAGI (reference sequence). The CDR3 DNA follows: TGTGCCAGCAGTACTCACACCTTATCCCAAGAGACCCAGTACTTC. It encodes CASSTHTLSQETQYF.